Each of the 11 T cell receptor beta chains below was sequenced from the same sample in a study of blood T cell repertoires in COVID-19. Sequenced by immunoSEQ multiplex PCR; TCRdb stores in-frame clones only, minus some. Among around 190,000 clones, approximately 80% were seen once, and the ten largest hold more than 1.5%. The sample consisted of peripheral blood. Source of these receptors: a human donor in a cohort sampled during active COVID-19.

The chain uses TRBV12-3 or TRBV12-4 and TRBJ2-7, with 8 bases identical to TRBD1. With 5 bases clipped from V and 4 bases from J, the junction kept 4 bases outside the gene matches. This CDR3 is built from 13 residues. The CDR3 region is CASSKTGGYEQYF. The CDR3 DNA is TGTGCCAGCAGTAAAACAGGGGGATACGAGCAGTACTTC.

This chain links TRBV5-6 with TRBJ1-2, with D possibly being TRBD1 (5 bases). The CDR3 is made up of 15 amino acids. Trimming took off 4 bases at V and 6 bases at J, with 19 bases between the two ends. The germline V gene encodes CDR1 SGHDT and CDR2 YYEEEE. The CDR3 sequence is CASSAGGKGPHGYTF. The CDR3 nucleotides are TGTGCCAGCAGCGCGGGGGGGAAGGGTCCCCATGGCTACACCTTC.

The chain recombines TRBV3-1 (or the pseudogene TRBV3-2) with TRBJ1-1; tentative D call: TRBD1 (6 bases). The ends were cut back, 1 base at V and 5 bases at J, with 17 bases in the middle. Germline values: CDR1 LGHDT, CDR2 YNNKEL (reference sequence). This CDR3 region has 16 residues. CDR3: CASSQGYQGLRTEAFF. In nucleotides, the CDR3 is TGTGCCAGCAGCCAAGGGTATCAGGGGTTGAGGACTGAAGCTTTCTTT.

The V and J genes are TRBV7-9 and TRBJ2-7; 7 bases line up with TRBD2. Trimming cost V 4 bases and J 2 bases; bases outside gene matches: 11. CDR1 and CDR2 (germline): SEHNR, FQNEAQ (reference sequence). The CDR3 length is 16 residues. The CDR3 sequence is CASSWGSSGGAYEQYF. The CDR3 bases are TGTGCCAGCAGCTGGGGGTCTAGCGGAGGGGCCTACGAGCAGTACTTC.

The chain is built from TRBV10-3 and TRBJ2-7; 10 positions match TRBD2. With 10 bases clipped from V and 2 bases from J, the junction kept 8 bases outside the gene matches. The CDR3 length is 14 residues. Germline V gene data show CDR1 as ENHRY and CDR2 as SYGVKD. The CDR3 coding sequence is TGTGCCACCAGAGGCCTAGCGGGGGCCTACGAGCAGTACTTC. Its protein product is CATRGLAGAYEQYF.

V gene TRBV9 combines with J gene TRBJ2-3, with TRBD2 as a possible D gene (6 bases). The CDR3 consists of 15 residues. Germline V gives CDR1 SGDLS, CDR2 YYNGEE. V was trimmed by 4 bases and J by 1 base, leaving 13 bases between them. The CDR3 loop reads CASSPTGGGTDTQYF. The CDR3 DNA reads TGTGCCAGCAGCCCTACCGGGGGTGGCACAGATACGCAGTATTTT.

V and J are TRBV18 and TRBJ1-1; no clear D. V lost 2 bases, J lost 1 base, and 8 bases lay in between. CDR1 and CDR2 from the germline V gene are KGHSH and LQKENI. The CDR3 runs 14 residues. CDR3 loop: CASSPFQENTEAFF. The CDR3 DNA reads TGTGCCAGCTCACCATTCCAGGAGAACACTGAAGCTTTCTTT.

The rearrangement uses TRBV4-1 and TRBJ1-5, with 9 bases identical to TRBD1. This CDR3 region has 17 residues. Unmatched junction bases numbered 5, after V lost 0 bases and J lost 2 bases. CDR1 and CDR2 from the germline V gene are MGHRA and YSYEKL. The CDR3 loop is CASSQEGQGGGNQPQHF. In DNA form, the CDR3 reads TGCGCCAGCAGCCAAGAGGGACAGGGTGGTGGCAATCAGCCCCAGCATTTT.

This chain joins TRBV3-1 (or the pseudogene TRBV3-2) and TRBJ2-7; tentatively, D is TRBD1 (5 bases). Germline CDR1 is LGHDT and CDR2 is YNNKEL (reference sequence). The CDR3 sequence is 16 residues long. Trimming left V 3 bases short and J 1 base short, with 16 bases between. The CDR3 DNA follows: TGTGCCAGCAGCCATGGCGGCAAGGGGCGTTCCTACGAGCAGTACTTC. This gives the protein CASSHGGKGRSYEQYF.

The CDR3 DNA sequence: TGTGCCAGCAGCGTTGGACAGATCTCCTACGAGCAGTACTTC. It specifies CASSVGQISYEQYF. The gene calls are TRBV9 and TRBJ2-7, with D possibly TRBD1 on 6 matching bases. The CDR3 has 14 residues. The V gene's germline CDR1 is SGDLS and CDR2 YYNGEE. The germline V and J ends were trimmed by 2 bases and 0 bases, with 9 bases remaining between them.

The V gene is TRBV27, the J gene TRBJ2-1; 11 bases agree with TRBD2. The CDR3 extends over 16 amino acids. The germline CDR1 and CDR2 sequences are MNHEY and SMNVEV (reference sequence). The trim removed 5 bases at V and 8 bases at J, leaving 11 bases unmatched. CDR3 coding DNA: TGTGCCAGCAGTCCAAGACTAGCGGGATTGGGTTATGAGCAGTTCTTC. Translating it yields CASSPRLAGLGYEQFF.